This T cell receptor (beta chain) derives from a study of control samples from healthy donors and cancer patients. The V and J ends lost 8 bases and 4 bases respectively, with 16 bases between them. CDR3 length: 14 residues. Germline CDR1 reads SNHLY; CDR2 reads FYNNEI. Only in-frame clones appear in the TCRdb table, and some are missing; sequencing was by immunoSEQ multiplex PCR. The sample shows 15,000 to 20,000 clones, around nine tenths of them seen only once. The specimen sequenced was PBMCs. The J gene is TRBJ2-3, the V gene TRBV2; D is perhaps TRBD1 (6 bases). The receptor was derived from a man between 60 and 70 years old with head and neck cancer. The CDR3 DNA is TGTGCCAGCTCCACAGGGAAACGCGCAGATACGCAGTATTTT. It yields the protein CASSTGKRADTQYF.